These 9 T cell receptor beta chains came from one sample sequenced in a study of shared clonotypes between healthy human individuals. The assay was immunoSEQ multiplex PCR, and TCRdb's table has in-frame clones only and misses some. There are around 2.5 million clones in the sample; 93% occur only once, and around 0.37% lies in the top ten. The sequencing input was naive CD4+ T cells from PBMCs. The subset here: CD45RA+ positively selected. The origin of the receptors is a man aged 18-30 years in good health. Some clones in this sample may be carry-over from other donors' samples.

This clone came up once. This chain connects TRBV28 to TRBJ1-1, with a tentative D call TRBD1 (5 bases). V lost 4 bases to trimming and J lost 7 bases, with 13 bases between them. The length of the CDR3 is 13 residues. CDR1 and CDR2 (germline): MDHEN, SYDVKM. The CDR3 DNA reads as TGTGCCAGCAGTTATATTTTAGGGGTTGAAGCTTTCTTT. As protein: CASSYILGVEAFF.

The V call is TRBV7-2, the J call TRBJ1-1; D uncertain. The CDR3 is made up of 14 amino acids. Trimming removed 1 base from V and 1 base from J, with 7 bases in between. CDR1 SGHTA and CDR2 FQGNSA come from the germline V gene. The CDR3 DNA reads TGTGCCAGCAGCTTAGATAATGCGAACACTGAAGCTTTCTTT. It yields the protein CASSLDNANTEAFF.

The chain links TRBV4-1 to TRBJ1-2; tentatively, D is TRBD1 (6 bases). Germline V gene lookup returns CDR1 MGHRA and CDR2 YSYEKL. V was cut by 5 bases and J by 4 bases, with 14 bases left in between. The CDR3 extends over 14 amino acids. CDR3 in amino acids: CASSSTPGVYGYTF. The CDR3 region has the DNA TGCGCCAGCAGCTCCACCCCAGGGGTCTATGGCTACACCTTC.

The rearrangement links TRBV5-6 to TRBJ1-2; 9 nucleotides line up with TRBD1. J gave up 4 bases and V 3 bases, and 13 bases lay outside the gene matches. Germline V lookup: CDR1 SGHDT, CDR2 YYEEEE. The CDR3 has 17 residues. The CDR3 nucleotides read TGTGCCAGCAGCTCCCGAAAACAGGGGGCCGTCGGCTATGGCTACACCTTC. Encoded protein: CASSSRKQGAVGYGYTF.

CDR3 in amino acids: CASSELTVGQEEKLFF. The CDR3 bases are TGTGCCAGCAGTGAACTAACTGTAGGACAGGAGGAAAAACTGTTTTTT. V and J are TRBV6-1 and TRBJ1-4; 7 bases line up with TRBD1. CDR3 size: 16 residues. Germline V gene lookup returns CDR1 MNHNS and CDR2 SASEGT. With V trimmed by 2 bases and J by 8 bases, 11 bases remained unmatched.

A single count supports this clone. The chain carries TRBV19 and TRBJ1-5, with D possibly being TRBD1 (5 bases). Germline V CDR1 and CDR2: LNHDA, SQIVND (reference sequence). V was clipped by 3 bases and J by 5 bases, with 11 bases between them. This CDR3 has 14 amino acids. CDR3 amino acids: CASSIRTTYQPQHF. DNA for the CDR3: TGTGCCAGTAGTATCCGGACAACCTATCAGCCCCAGCATTTT.

The DNA of the CDR3 is TGTGCCAGCAGCTTAGTTCCTGGACTGTACACAGATACGCAGTATTTT. Its protein product is CASSLVPGLYTDTQYF. The genes are TRBV11-2 and TRBJ2-3; weak D call: TRBD2 (5 bases). Germline V CDR1 and CDR2: SGHAT, FQNNGV. The CDR3 has 16 residues. V was clipped by 1 base and J by 2 bases, with 13 bases between them.

V usage is TRBV6-1 and J usage is TRBJ1-4; D remains unclear. The CDR3 runs 16 residues. The V gene lost 2 bases and the J gene lost 0 bases, with 10 bases spanning the gap. Germline V lookup: CDR1 MNHNS, CDR2 SASEGT. The CDR3 spells CASSEPRTATNEKLFF. In DNA, the CDR3 is TGTGCCAGCAGTGAACCACGGACTGCAACTAATGAAAAACTGTTTTTT.

J is TRBJ1-3 and V is TRBV5-6; a weak D match, TRBD1 (6 bases). The CDR3 length is 15 residues. With 4 bases removed from V and 2 bases from J, the gap between germline ends came to 13 bases. In germline, CDR1 is SGHDT, CDR2 YYEEEE. The CDR3, as DNA: TGTGCCAGCAGCCCGGACAGATCCCCTGGAAACACCATATATTTT. This gives the protein CASSPDRSPGNTIYF.